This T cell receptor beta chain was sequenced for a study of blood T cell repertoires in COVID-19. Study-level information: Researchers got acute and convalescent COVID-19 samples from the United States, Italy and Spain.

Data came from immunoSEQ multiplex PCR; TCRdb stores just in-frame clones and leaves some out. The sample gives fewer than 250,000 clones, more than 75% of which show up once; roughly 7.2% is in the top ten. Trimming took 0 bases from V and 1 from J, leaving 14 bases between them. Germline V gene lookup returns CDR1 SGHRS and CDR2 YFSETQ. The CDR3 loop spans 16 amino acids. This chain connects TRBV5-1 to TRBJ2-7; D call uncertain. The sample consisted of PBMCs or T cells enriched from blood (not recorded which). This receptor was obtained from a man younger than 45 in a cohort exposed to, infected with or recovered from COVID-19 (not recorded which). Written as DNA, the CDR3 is TGCGCCAGCAGCTTGGGCGCAGGAACAGAATCCTACGAGCAGTACTTC. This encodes CASSLGAGTESYEQYF.